What follows are 16 T cell receptor beta chains derived from one specimen sequenced in a study of blood T cell repertoires in COVID-19. Sequencing used immunoSEQ multiplex PCR; TCRdb keeps in-frame clones, though not all of them. The sample includes roughly 250,000 clones, more than 80% of them seen just once. The sample comprised PBMCs or T cells enriched from blood (not recorded which). Receptors originate from a woman between 18 and 29 years old who had recovered from COVID-19.

The chain combines TRBV7-2 with TRBJ2-7; the match to TRBD2 covers 8 bases. Losses at the gene ends were 0 bases for V and 6 bases for J; bases not matched to a gene: 7. The CDR3 contains 15 residues. The germline V gene encodes CDR1 SGHTA and CDR2 FQGNSA. CDR3 coding DNA: TGTGCCAGCAGCTTAGCTGGACGGGGGGGCCCCGAGCAGTACTTC. Protein sequence: CASSLAGRGGPEQYF.

This chain connects TRBV19 to TRBJ2-3, with 8 bases fitting TRBD1. CDR1 LNHDA and CDR2 SQIVND come from the germline V gene (reference sequence). The CDR3 sequence is 14 residues long. V was pared by 7 bases and J by 1 base, with 4 bases of the junction left unmatched. CDR3 in DNA: TGTGCCAGTACCCCGGGACAGGGCACAGATACGCAGTATTTT. Residues: CASTPGQGTDTQYF.

The chain recombines TRBV4-1 with TRBJ2-7; a weak D match, TRBD1 (6 bases). CDR3 length equals 14 residues. Germline V CDR1 and CDR2: MGHRA, YSYEKL. Trimming shortened V by 2 bases and J by 0 bases, and 8 bases separated the two germline ends. The CDR3 here is CASSQRDISYEQYF. The CDR3 DNA follows: TGCGCCAGCAGCCAACGGGACATCTCCTACGAGCAGTACTTC.

J is TRBJ1-4 and V is TRBV7-6; no reliable D call. V was shortened by 5 bases and J by 2 bases, with 12 bases between the two germline ends. This CDR3 region has 15 residues. Germline CDR1 and CDR2: SGHVS and FNYEAQ. This CDR3 reads CASSVSFGTNEKLFF. The CDR3 nucleotides read TGTGCCAGCAGCGTATCTTTCGGGACTAATGAAAAACTGTTTTTT.

The chain links TRBV9 to TRBJ1-2; weak D call: TRBD1 (5 bases). Germline values: CDR1 SGDLS, CDR2 YYNGEE. The CDR3 consists of 13 residues. V was trimmed by 2 bases and J by 6 bases, leaving 11 bases between them. CDR3 protein: CASSVKSGNGYTF. Written as DNA, the CDR3 is TGTGCCAGCAGCGTTAAATCAGGGAATGGCTACACCTTC.

This rearrangement joins TRBV10-2 to TRBJ2-5; TRBD2 aligns across 15 bases. In germline, CDR1 is WSHSY, CDR2 SAAADI. The CDR3 has 17 amino acids. V trimming: 6 bases; J trimming: 1 base; junction bases outside the gene matches: 6. The CDR3 reads CASSRTSGGASQETQYF. CDR3 in DNA: TGCGCCAGCAGCCGGACTAGCGGGGGGGCATCCCAAGAGACCCAGTACTTC.

This chain joins TRBV10-2 and TRBJ2-7; D is undetermined. Between the trimmed V and J ends, which lost 2 bases and 1 base, there was a span of 3 bases. This CDR3 comprises 12 residues. CDR1 is WSHSY and CDR2 is SAAADI in the germline V gene. CDR3 sequence (DNA): TGCGCCAGCAGTGAGCCGTCCTACGAGCAGTACTTC. Protein sequence: CASSEPSYEQYF.

Concerning this clone: Distinct nucleotide sequences in the sample also encode this CDR3. V is TRBV10-3 and J is TRBJ1-5, with TRBD1 as a possible D gene (6 bases). This CDR3 has 14 amino acids. Germline assignment: CDR1 ENHRY and CDR2 SYGVKD. The V end was cut by 3 bases, the J end by 1 base, with 7 bases between. The DNA for the CDR3 is TGTGCCATCAGTGATGGACAGAGCAATCAGCCCCAGCATTTT. Protein sequence: CAISDGQSNQPQHF.

The V call is TRBV24-1, the J call TRBJ2-5, with 7 positions matching TRBD1. V gave up 3 bases and J gave up 4 bases; unmatched junction bases: 7. The CDR3 spans 15 residues. CDR1 is KGHDR and CDR2 is SFDVKD in the germline V gene. CDR3 sequence (DNA): TGTGCCACCAGTGATCCGCGACAGGGATCAGAGACCCAGTACTTC. As protein: CATSDPRQGSETQYF.

The chain recombines TRBV4-1 with TRBJ2-1, with D possibly matching TRBD1 (5 bases). Germline CDR1 reads MGHRA; CDR2 reads YSYEKL. The ends were cut back, 0 bases at V and 9 bases at J, with 21 bases in the middle. This CDR3 has 17 residues. The CDR3 loop reads CASSQEGSRVGLFEQFF. CDR3 bases: TGCGCCAGCAGCCAAGAAGGGTCCAGGGTCGGGTTATTTGAGCAGTTCTTC.

The table lists this clone with a few counts. The chain carries TRBV6-5 and TRBJ1-5; tentative D call: TRBD1 (6 bases). Germline CDR1 is MNHEY and CDR2 is SVGAGI. Trimming shortened V by 11 bases and J by 9 bases, and 20 bases separated the two germline ends. CDR3 size: 13 residues. CDR3 sequence: CAGWTALTMPQHF. The DNA of the CDR3 is TGTGCCGGATGGACAGCCCTAACAATGCCCCAGCATTTT.

The chain couples TRBV5-6 to TRBJ1-5; TRBD1 matches 8 bases. Germline assignment: CDR1 SGHDT and CDR2 YYEEEE. This CDR3 region has 15 residues. Unmatched junction bases numbered 2, after V lost 0 bases and J lost 3 bases. The CDR3 loop is CASSLGTGNNQPQHF. CDR3 DNA: TGTGCCAGCAGCTTGGGGACAGGGAACAATCAGCCCCAGCATTTT.

The chain employs TRBV7-3 and TRBJ2-1; TRBD2 matches at 12 bases. The J segment lost 8 bases and the V segment lost 4 bases, leaving 12 bases of the junction unmatched. The V gene's germline CDR1 is SGHTA and CDR2 FQGTGA. The CDR3 covers 17 residues. For the CDR3, the DNA is TGTGCCAGCAGCTCCACCTCCGGGCTAGCGGGGGGGGATGAGCAGTTCTTC. It yields the protein CASSSTSGLAGGDEQFF.

The chain has TRBV5-6 and TRBJ1-1; D is unresolved. V dropped 5 bases and J dropped 2 bases, with 10 bases sitting between them. Germline lookup yields CDR1 SGHDT and CDR2 YYEEEE. The CDR3 is 13 residues long. In nucleotides, the CDR3 is TGTGCCAGCAGGGGTGGGCTAAACACTGAAGCTTTCTTT. Its protein is CASRGGLNTEAFF.

This clone was recorded only once. The chain carries TRBV5-4 and TRBJ2-2; TRBD1 matches 8 bases. The CDR3 totals 15 residues. Per germline, CDR1 SGHNT and CDR2 YYREEE (reference sequence). J was trimmed by 5 bases and V by 4 bases; bases with no gene match: 7. The CDR3 sequence is CASSPSGGGTGELFF. CDR3 nucleotide sequence: TGTGCCAGCAGCCCGTCAGGGGGCGGAACCGGGGAGCTGTTTTTT.

This clone was detected once. The J gene is TRBJ1-2, the V gene TRBV2; 9 bases align to TRBD1. The CDR3 is 15 amino acids. Per the germline V gene, CDR1 is SNHLY and CDR2 is FYNNEI. The V gene end was trimmed by 6 bases and the J gene end by 0 bases; junction bases not matched to a gene: 5. CDR3: CASRAGTGPNYGYTF. The CDR3 DNA follows: TGTGCCAGCAGGGCCGGGACAGGGCCTAACTATGGCTACACCTTC.